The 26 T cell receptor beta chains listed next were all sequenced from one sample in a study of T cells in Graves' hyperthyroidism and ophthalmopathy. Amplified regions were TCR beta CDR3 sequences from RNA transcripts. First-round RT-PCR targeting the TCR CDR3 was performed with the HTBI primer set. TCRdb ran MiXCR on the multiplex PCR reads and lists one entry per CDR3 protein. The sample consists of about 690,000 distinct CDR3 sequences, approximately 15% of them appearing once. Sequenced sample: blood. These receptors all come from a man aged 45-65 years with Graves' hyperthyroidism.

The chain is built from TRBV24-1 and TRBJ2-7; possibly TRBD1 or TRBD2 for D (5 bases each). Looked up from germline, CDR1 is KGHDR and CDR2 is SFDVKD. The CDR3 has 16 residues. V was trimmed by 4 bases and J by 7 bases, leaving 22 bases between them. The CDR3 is CATSDAGTEKVGEQYF. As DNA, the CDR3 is TGTGCCACCAGTGACGCCGGGACGGAAAAGGTCGGGGAGCAGTACTTC.

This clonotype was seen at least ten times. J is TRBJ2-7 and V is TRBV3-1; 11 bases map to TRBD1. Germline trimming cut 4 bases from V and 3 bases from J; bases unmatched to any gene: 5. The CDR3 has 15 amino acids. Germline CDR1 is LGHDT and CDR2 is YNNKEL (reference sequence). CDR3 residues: CASSRPGQGDYEQYF. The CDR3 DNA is TGTGCCAGCAGCCGTCCGGGACAGGGGGACTACGAGCAGTACTTC.

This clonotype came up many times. In nucleotides, the CDR3 is TGTGCCAGCAGAAAACCGGGACAGGGAACGAACACTGAAGCTTTCTTT. Its translation: CASRKPGQGTNTEAFF. The V and J genes are TRBV2 and TRBJ1-1; TRBD1 agrees at 9 bases. The CDR3 has 16 amino acids. Germline CDR1 and CDR2: SNHLY and FYNNEI. The ends lost 6 bases at V and 1 base at J; junction bases unmatched: 9. Combining the CDR3 with reference TRBV2 and TRBJ1-1 gives the whole variable domain EPEVTQTPSHQVTQMGQEVILRCVPISNHLYFYWYRQILGQKVEFLVSFYNNEISEKSEIFDDQFSVERPDGSNFTLKIRSTKLEDSAMYFCASRKPGQGTNTEAFFGQGTRLTVV.

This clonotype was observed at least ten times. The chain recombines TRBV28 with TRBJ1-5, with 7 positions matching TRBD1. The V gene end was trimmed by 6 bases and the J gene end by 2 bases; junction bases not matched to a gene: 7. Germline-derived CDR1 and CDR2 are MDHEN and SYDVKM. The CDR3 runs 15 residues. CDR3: CASSPEGAGNQPQHF. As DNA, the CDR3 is TGTGCCAGCAGCCCCGAGGGGGCCGGCAATCAGCCCCAGCATTTT.

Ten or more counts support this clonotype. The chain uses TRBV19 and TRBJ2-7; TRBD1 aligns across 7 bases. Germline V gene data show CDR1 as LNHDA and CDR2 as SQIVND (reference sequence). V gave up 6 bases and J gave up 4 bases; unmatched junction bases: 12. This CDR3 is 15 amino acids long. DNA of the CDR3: TGTGCCAGTAGGGCCCGGGACAGCGAGCGTTACGAGCAGTACTTC. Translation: CASRARDSERYEQYF. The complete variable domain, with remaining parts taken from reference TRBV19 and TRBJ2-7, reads DGGITQSPKYLFRKEGQNVTLSCEQNLNHDAMYWYRQDPGQGLRLIYYSQIVNDFQKGDIAEGYSVSREKKESFPLTVTSAQKNPTAFYLCASRARDSERYEQYFGPGTRLTVT.

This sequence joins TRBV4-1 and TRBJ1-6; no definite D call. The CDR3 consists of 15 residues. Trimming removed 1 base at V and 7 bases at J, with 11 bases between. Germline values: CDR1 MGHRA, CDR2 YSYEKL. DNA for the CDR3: TGCGCCAGCAGCCAAGGAGTAGTGGCGAATTCACCCCTCCACTTT. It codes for CASSQGVVANSPLHF.

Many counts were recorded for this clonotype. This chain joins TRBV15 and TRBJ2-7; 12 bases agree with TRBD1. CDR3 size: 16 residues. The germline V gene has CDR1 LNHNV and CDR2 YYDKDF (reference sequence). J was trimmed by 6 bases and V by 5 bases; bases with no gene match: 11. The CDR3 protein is CATSLSRGTGGFEQYF. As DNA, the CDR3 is TGTGCCACCAGCCTCTCCCGTGGGACAGGGGGCTTCGAGCAGTACTTC.

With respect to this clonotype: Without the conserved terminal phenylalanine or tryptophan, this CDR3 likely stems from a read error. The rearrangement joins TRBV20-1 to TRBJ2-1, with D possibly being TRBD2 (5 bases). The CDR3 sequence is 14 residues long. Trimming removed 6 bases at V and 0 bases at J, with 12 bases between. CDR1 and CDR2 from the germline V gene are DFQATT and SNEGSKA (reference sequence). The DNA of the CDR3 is TGCAGTGCGGGCGGGCTGAGCTCCTACAATGAGCAGTTCCTC. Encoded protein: CSAGGLSSYNEQFL.

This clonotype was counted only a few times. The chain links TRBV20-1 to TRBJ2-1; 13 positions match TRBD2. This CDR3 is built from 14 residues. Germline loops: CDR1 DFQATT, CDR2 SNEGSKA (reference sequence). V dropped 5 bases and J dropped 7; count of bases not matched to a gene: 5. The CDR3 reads CSADTSGRGNEQFF. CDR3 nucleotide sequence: TGCAGTGCTGACACTAGCGGGAGGGGTAATGAGCAGTTCTTC.

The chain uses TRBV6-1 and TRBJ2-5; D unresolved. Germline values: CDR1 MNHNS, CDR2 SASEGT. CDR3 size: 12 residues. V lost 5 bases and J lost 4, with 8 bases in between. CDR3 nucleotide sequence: TGTGCCAGCAGTAAGGGATCAGAGACCCAGTACTTC. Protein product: CASSKGSETQYF.

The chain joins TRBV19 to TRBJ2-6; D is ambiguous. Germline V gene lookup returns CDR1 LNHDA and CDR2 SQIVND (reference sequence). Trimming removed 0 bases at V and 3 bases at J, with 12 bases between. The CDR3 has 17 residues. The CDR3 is CASSIDARLLGANVLTF. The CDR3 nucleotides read TGTGCCAGTAGTATAGATGCCAGGCTCCTTGGGGCCAACGTCCTGACTTTC.

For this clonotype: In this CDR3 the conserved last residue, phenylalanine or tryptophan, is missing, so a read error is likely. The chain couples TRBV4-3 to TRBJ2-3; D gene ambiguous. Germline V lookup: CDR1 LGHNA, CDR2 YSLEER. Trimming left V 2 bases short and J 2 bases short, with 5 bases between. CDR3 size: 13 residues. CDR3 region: CASSQRDTDTQYL. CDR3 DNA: TGCGCCAGCAGCCAACGAGACACAGATACGCAGTATTTA.

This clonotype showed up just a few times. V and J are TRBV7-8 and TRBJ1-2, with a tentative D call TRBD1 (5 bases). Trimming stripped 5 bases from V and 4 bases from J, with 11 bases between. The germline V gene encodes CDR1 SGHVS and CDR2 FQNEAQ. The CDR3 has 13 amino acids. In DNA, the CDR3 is TGTGCCAGCAGCCGGGACCTTAGCTATGGCTACACCTTC. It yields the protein CASSRDLSYGYTF.

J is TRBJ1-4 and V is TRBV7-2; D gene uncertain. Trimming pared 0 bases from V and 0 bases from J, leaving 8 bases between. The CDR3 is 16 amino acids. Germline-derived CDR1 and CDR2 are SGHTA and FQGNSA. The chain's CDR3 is CASSLAAAATNEKLFF. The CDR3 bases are TGTGCCAGCAGCTTAGCCGCCGCTGCAACTAATGAAAAACTGTTTTTT. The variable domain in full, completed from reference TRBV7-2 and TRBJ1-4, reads GAGVSQSPSNKVTEKGKDVELRCDPISGHTALYWYRQSLGQGLEFLIYFQGNSAPDKSGLPSDRFSAERTGGSVSTLTIQRTQQEDSAVYLCASSLAAAATNEKLFFGSGTQLSVL.

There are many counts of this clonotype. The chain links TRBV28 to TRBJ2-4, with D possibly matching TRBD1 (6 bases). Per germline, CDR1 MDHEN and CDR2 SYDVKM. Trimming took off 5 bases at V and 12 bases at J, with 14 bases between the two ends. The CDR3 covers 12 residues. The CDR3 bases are TGTGCCAGCAGTCCCCAGGACAGTCCTCAGTACTTC. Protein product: CASSPQDSPQYF. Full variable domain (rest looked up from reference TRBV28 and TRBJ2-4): DVKVTQSSRYLVKRTGEKVFLECVQDMDHENMFWYRQDPGLGLRLIYFSYDVKMKEKGDIPEGYSVSREKKERFSLILESASTNQTSMYLCASSPQDSPQYFGAGTRLSVL.

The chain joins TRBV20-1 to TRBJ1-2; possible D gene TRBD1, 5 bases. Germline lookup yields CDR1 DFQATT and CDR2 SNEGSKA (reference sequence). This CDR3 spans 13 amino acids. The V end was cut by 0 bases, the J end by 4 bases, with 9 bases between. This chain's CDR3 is CSARDDSSYGYTF. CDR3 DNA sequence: TGCAGTGCTAGAGATGACAGCTCCTATGGCTACACCTTC.

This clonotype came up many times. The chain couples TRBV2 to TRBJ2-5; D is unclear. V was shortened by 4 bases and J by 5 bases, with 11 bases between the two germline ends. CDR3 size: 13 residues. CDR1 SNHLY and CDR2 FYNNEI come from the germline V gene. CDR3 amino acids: CASSGVEVETQYF. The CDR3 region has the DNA TGTGCCAGCAGTGGGGTCGAGGTTGAGACCCAGTACTTC.

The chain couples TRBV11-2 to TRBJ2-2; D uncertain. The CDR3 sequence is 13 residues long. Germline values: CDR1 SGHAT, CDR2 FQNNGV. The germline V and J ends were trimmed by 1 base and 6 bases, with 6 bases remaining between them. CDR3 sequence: CASSLVAAGELFF. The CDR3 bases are TGTGCCAGCAGCTTAGTTGCGGCCGGGGAGCTGTTTTTT.

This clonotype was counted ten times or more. The CDR3 is CASSLEPGYEQYF. CDR3 sequence (DNA): TGTGCCAGCAGCTTAGAACCGGGCTACGAGCAGTACTTC. The chain has TRBV11-2 and TRBJ2-7; D gene uncertain. V dropped 0 bases and J dropped 3 bases, with 6 bases sitting between them. The germline V gene has CDR1 SGHAT and CDR2 FQNNGV. The length of the CDR3 is 13 residues.

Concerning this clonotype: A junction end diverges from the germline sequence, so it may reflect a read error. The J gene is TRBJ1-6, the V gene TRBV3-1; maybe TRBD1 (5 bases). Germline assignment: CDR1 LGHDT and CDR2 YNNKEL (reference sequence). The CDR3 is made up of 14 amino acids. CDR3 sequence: CAISPGGGGSPLHF. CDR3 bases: TGTGCCATCAGCCCGGGGGGTGGGGGGTCACCCCTCCACTTT.

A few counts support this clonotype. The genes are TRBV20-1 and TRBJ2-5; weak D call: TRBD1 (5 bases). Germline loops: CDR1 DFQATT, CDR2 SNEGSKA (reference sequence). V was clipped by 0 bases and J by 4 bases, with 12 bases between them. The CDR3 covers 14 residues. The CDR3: CSARDQGLGETQYF. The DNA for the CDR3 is TGCAGTGCTAGAGATCAGGGTTTAGGAGAGACCCAGTACTTC.

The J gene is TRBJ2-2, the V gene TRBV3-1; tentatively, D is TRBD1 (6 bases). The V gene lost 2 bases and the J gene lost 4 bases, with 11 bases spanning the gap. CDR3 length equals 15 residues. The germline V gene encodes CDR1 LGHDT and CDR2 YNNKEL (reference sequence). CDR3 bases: TGTGCCAGCAGCCAAACAGGGTGGGGCACCGGGGAGCTGTTTTTT. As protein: CASSQTGWGTGELFF.

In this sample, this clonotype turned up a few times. The CDR3 spells CAWSVLGLVPGELFF. The CDR3 DNA is TGTGCCTGGAGTGTCCTCGGGCTAGTCCCCGGGGAGCTGTTTTTT. This sequence joins TRBV30 and TRBJ2-2; no clear D. The CDR3 sequence is 15 residues long. The V gene's germline CDR1 is GTSNPN and CDR2 SVGIG (reference sequence). Trimming took 0 bases from V and 6 from J, leaving 14 bases between them.

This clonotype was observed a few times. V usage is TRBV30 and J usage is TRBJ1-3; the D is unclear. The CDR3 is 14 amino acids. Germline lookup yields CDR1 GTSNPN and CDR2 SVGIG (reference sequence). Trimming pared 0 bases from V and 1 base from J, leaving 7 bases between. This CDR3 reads CAWSVGQSGNTIYF. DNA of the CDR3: TGTGCCTGGAGTGTAGGCCAGTCTGGAAACACCATATATTTT.

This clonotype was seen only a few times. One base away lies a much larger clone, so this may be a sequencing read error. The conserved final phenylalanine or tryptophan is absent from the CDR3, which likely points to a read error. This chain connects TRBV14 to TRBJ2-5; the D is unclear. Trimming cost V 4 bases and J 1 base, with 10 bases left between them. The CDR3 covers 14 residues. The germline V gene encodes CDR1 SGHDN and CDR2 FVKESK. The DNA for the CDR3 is TGTGCCAGCAGCCGTCGACTGACCCAAGAGACCCAGTACCTC. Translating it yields CASSRRLTQETQYL.

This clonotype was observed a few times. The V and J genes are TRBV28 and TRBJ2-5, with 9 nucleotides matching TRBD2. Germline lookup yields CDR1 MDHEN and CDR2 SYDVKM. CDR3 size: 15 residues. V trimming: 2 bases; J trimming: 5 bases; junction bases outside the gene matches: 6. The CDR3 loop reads CASSLDLAGRETQYF. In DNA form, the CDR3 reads TGTGCCAGCAGTTTAGACCTAGCGGGAAGGGAGACCCAGTACTTC.